This T cell receptor (beta chain) was sequenced in a study of cytomegalovirus exposure and HLA in healthy donors (TCRdb year 2017). The study in broad terms: According to a later analysis, one platform produced both the roughly 110 validation repertoires and the approximately 660 repertoires of the first cohort. The study aimed to test whether signatures of past pathogen exposure could be identified by cataloging public T cell receptors. Besides the first cohort of approximately 670 subjects, a separate validation cohort made up of roughly 120 different subjects was used. To predict cytomegalovirus infection status, the study brought together high-throughput TCR immunosequencing, statistical association of individual TCRs with disease status, and machine learning. What the study reported, not specific to this receptor: Most TCR sequences were seen in very few donors, while some public TCRs were found in many individuals. The study gave a list of some 150 TCR beta chains associated with cytomegalovirus. Of the cluster scores, 94% were above 0 in a later analysis, which found that TCRs clustered in the first cohort also tended to co-occur in the roughly 130 validation repertoires. The authors suggested that the approach could potentially be extended to other disease states and immunological phenotypes. In vitro tests confirmed that a few of the cytomegalovirus-associated TCR beta chains recognize cytomegalovirus antigens. A later analysis had no HLA typing for the validation cohort, so co-occurrence there was scored across all 110 or so repertoires. The classifier was reported to diagnose cytomegalovirus status with high specificity and sensitivity in both the original cohort and the validation cohort.

Receptor amplification or capture employed the immunoSEQ multiplex PCR assay. The study's processing was this. To diagnose cytomegalovirus status from the catalog of TCR beta chain sequences, a statistical classification framework was built. What TCRdb holds here is the immuneACCESS table cut down to in-frame rearrangements. Part of the clones is not present; checked against another copy, under half of the missing clones reflect an unresolved V gene, and the others are unexplained. Clonal size and the V and J genes are those of that table, whereas D and trimming came from the DNA. The sample table lists some 180,000 clones, around nine tenths of them with a count of one. The ten most abundant clones make up 6.5% to 7.5% of the sample. The donors belonged to the validation cohort of roughly 120 subjects, which was separate from the roughly 670-subject first cohort. Concerning this clone itself: Its antigen is currently not known. There are no base qualities to consult, and no much larger clone falls within one base.

V loses 0 bases of germline sequence and J loses 12 bases, and the interval between the two ends is 15 bases. Spanning cysteine to phenylalanine, the CDR3 consists of 13 amino acids. The CDR3 DNA has 39 bases and is translated from base 1. The germline V gene provides CDR1 SGHRS and CDR2 YFSETQ. The chain employs TRBV5-1 and TRBJ1-2; TRBD1 could be the D gene, as 5 bases match. The sequencing sample was made of PBMCs. This receptor was identified in a man aged 30 to 39 in good health and CMV-seropositive. The sequenced DNA: TGCGCCAGCAGCTTGGCCGAAGGGGCGGTAAACACCTTC. Its amino acids are CASSLAEGAVNTF.